The table lists the clone carrying this T cell receptor (beta chain) with many counts. This specimen comes from a study of blood T cells in healthy people across ages. After removal of 0 bases from V and 0 bases from J, the junction contained 8 bases not matched to a gene. CDR1 is MGHRA, CDR2 YSYEKL, per germline. The CDR3 runs to 17 residues. Sample-barcoded 5' priming and a J-beta primer mix drove a second PCR of roughly 6 to 12 cycles. Sequencing yielded, for each sample, at least 3 million paired-end reads carrying CDR3. MiXCR, applied by TCRdb to the 5' RACE reads, yields one record per CDR3 protein. The sample contains 1,100,000 or so distinct CDR3 sequences, 45% of which appear only once.

Sequenced: blood. The TCR sequence derives from an older woman in good health. The rearrangement uses TRBV4-1 and TRBJ2-7; 7 positions match TRBD2. Here the CDR3 reads CASSQDLTGLHSYEQYF. The CDR3 DNA follows: TGCGCCAGCAGCCAAGACCTCACGGGACTACACTCCTACGAGCAGTACTTC.